Each of the 20 T cell receptor beta chains below was sequenced from the same sample in a study of cytomegalovirus exposure and HLA in healthy donors. PCR primers comprised 60 Vbeta and 13 Jbeta primers. Data came from immunoSEQ multiplex PCR; TCRdb stores just in-frame clones and leaves some out. This table has 97,000 or so clones, around 63% appearing once. The sample was PBMCs. The source of these receptors is a human donor in good health.

This clone was detected a few times. The chain recombines TRBV7-8 with TRBJ2-3; 11 nucleotides line up with TRBD2. V shed 5 bases and J 3 bases; nucleotides not matched to a gene: 7. Germline assignment: CDR1 SGHVS and CDR2 FQNEAQ. The CDR3 extends over 16 amino acids. The CDR3 loop reads CASSVIAGGSTDTQYF. As DNA, the CDR3 is TGTGCCAGCAGCGTCATAGCGGGAGGGTCTACAGATACGCAGTATTTT. Together with reference TRBV7-8 and TRBJ2-3, the CDR3 gives the full variable domain: GAGVSQSPRYKVAKRGQDVALRCDPISGHVSLFWYQQALGQGPEFLTYFQNEAQLDKSGLPSDRFFAERPEGSVSTLKIQRTQQEDSAVYLCASSVIAGGSTDTQYFGPGTRLTVL.

CDR3 residues: CAWSLGGWGVYQPQHF. The DNA of the CDR3 is TGTGCCTGGAGTCTGGGGGGTTGGGGTGTGTATCAGCCCCAGCATTTT. The chain joins TRBV30 to TRBJ1-5; TRBD1 is a possible D gene (5 bases). Germline CDR1 and CDR2: GTSNPN and SVGIG (reference sequence). Between the trimmed V and J ends, which lost 2 bases and 5 bases, there was a span of 19 bases. This CDR3 has 16 amino acids.

J is TRBJ2-7 and V is TRBV11-2; D perhaps matches TRBD1 (6 bases). CDR3 length: 13 residues. V was trimmed by 0 bases and J by 4 bases, leaving 7 bases between them. The germline V gene encodes CDR1 SGHAT and CDR2 FQNNGV. CDR3 coding DNA: TGTGCCAGCAGCTTAGATACAGGGTACGAGCAGTACTTC. Its protein is CASSLDTGYEQYF.

The V gene is TRBV10-3, the J gene TRBJ2-2, with unresolved D. The V gene's germline CDR1 is ENHRY and CDR2 SYGVKD. This CDR3 spans 14 amino acids. Trimming shortened V by 3 bases and J by 5 bases, and 10 bases separated the two germline ends. The CDR3 region is CAISDHQTTGELFF. The CDR3 region has the DNA TGTGCCATCAGTGACCACCAGACTACCGGGGAGCTGTTTTTT.

The chain uses TRBV19 and TRBJ2-1; the match to TRBD2 covers 9 bases. J gave up 9 bases and V 7 bases, and 10 bases lay outside the gene matches. The CDR3 is made up of 14 amino acids. Germline CDR1 LNHDA, CDR2 SQIVND (reference sequence). CDR3 nucleotide sequence: TGTGCCAGTAAGGTTGCGGGAGGGGACGGTGAGCAGTTCTTC. It is translated as CASKVAGGDGEQFF.

This clone was counted a few times. The chain combines TRBV11-2 with TRBJ1-3; D possibly corresponds to TRBD1 (5 bases). Per the germline V gene, CDR1 is SGHAT and CDR2 is FQNNGV. The length of the CDR3 is 16 residues. V was pared by 1 base and J by 0 bases, with 10 bases between. The CDR3 nucleotides read TGTGCCAGCAGCTTAGCACGGGGGGGCTCTGGAAACACCATATATTTT. It yields the protein CASSLARGGSGNTIYF.

V usage is TRBV5-1 and J usage is TRBJ2-7; 8 bases fit TRBD1. The CDR3 length is 15 residues. Germline V gene data show CDR1 as SGHRS and CDR2 as YFSETQ. With V trimmed by 4 bases and J by 5 bases, 11 bases remained unmatched. CDR3: CASSAKTGAQNEQYF. The DNA for the CDR3 is TGCGCCAGCAGCGCGAAGACAGGGGCGCAGAACGAGCAGTACTTC.

The J gene is TRBJ1-1, the V gene TRBV28, with D uncertain. The CDR3 extends over 14 amino acids. Germline-derived CDR1 and CDR2 are MDHEN and SYDVKM. With 3 bases removed from V and 1 base from J, the gap between germline ends came to 9 bases. This CDR3 reads CASSLAGSNTEAFF. As DNA, the CDR3 is TGTGCCAGCAGTTTGGCGGGGTCGAACACTGAAGCTTTCTTT.

The genes are TRBV7-9 and TRBJ2-2; D call uncertain. The CDR3 is 14 amino acids. Germline loops: CDR1 SEHNR, CDR2 FQNEAQ (reference sequence). Trimming stripped 1 base from V and 4 bases from J, with 7 bases between. The CDR3 loop is CASSLVSLTGELFF. The CDR3, as DNA: TGTGCCAGCAGCTTAGTTAGCCTCACCGGGGAGCTGTTTTTT.

This clone was found a few times. The chain joins TRBV18 to TRBJ2-1; 8 bases match TRBD1. The germline gives CDR1 KGHSH, CDR2 LQKENI. Trimming removed 5 bases from V and 5 bases from J; junction bases left unmatched: 11. This CDR3 is 16 amino acids long. The CDR3 sequence is CASSYDRGTLNNEQFF. The CDR3 DNA reads TGTGCCAGCTCATACGACAGGGGAACCTTAAACAATGAGCAGTTCTTC.

This clone was seen a single time. V usage is TRBV11-3 and J usage is TRBJ2-7; 7 nucleotides align to TRBD1. Trimming took 3 bases from V and 7 from J; bases not matched to a gene: 6. Looked up from germline, CDR1 is SGHNT and CDR2 is YENEEA. The CDR3 has 13 amino acids. This CDR3 reads CASSFGTAFEQYF. The DNA for the CDR3 is TGTGCCAGCAGCTTCGGGACAGCATTTGAGCAGTACTTC.

This rearrangement joins TRBV7-9 to TRBJ1-4, with D unresolved. CDR3 length: 14 residues. Germline V gene sequence: CDR1 SEHNR, CDR2 FQNEAQ (reference sequence). V lost 3 bases and J 4 bases, leaving 9 bases between the germline ends. The CDR3 spells CASSFQGDNEKLFF. The CDR3 DNA is TGTGCCAGCAGCTTTCAAGGAGATAATGAAAAACTGTTTTTT. Variable domain in full (rest from reference TRBV7-9 and TRBJ1-4): DTGVSQNPRHKITKRGQNVTFRCDPISEHNRLYWYRQTLGQGPEFLTYFQNEAQLEKSRLLSDRFSAERPKGSFSTLEIQRTEQGDSAMYLCASSFQGDNEKLFFGSGTQLSVL.

CDR3 loop: CASSPLAGVVSYEQYF. The CDR3 DNA follows: TGTGCCAGCAGCCCCCTAGCGGGAGTAGTCTCCTACGAGCAGTACTTC. The chain employs TRBV7-2 and TRBJ2-5; 10 bases agree with TRBD2. The J call may not be correct, given that the DNA end is closer to TRBJ2-7. Germline values: CDR1 SGHTA, CDR2 FQGNSA. The CDR3 spans 16 residues.

The gene calls are TRBV7-7 and TRBJ2-5; a possible D gene is TRBD2 (5 bases). V was pared by 1 base and J by 1 base, with 10 bases between. The CDR3 extends over 15 amino acids. Germline CDR1 reads SSHAT; CDR2 reads FNYEAQ (reference sequence). In DNA form, the CDR3 reads TGTGCCAGCAGCTTAGGCGGGCATCCCCAAGAGACCCAGTACTTC. Translation: CASSLGGHPQETQYF.

There are a few counts of this clone. The rearrangement uses TRBV29-1 and TRBJ1-3; 7 nucleotides line up with TRBD1. This CDR3 has 11 amino acids. Germline V gene sequence: CDR1 SQVTM, CDR2 ANQGSEA. V was pared by 6 bases and J by 8 bases, with 4 bases of the junction left unmatched. The CDR3: CSVTRGYTIYF. Written as DNA, the CDR3 is TGCAGCGTCACCAGGGGGTACACCATATATTTT.

This CDR3 is CASSSDLSGGNEQFF. Written as DNA, the CDR3 is TGTGCCAGCAGCTCAGATCTATCGGGAGGGAATGAGCAGTTCTTC. The chain combines TRBV7-6 with TRBJ2-1; 8 bases are a match to TRBD2. The germline CDR1 and CDR2 sequences are SGHVS and FNYEAQ. The CDR3 runs to 15 residues. Trimming removed 4 bases from V and 7 bases from J; junction bases left unmatched: 9.

The chain links TRBV6-1 to TRBJ2-2; no definite D call. Germline V CDR1 and CDR2: MNHNS, SASEGT. There are 13 residues in the CDR3. Trimming took 3 bases from V and 6 from J, leaving 8 bases between them. The CDR3 loop reads CASSESSAGELFF. The CDR3 nucleotides are TGTGCCAGCAGTGAGTCCTCAGCCGGGGAGCTGTTTTTT.

The chain is built from TRBV6-1 and TRBJ2-5, with a weak D call TRBD2 (6 bases). The germline gives CDR1 MNHNS, CDR2 SASEGT. The V end lost 2 bases, the J end lost 5 bases, and 15 bases lay between the germline ends. The CDR3 is 15 amino acids. CDR3 loop: CASSEIGGVQETQYF. Here the CDR3 DNA reads TGTGCCAGCAGTGAAATCGGGGGTGTTCAGGAGACCCAGTACTTC.

V usage is TRBV19 and J usage is TRBJ1-1; D ambiguous. Germline V CDR1 and CDR2: LNHDA, SQIVND (reference sequence). V lost 1 base and J lost 6, with 9 bases in between. CDR3 length: 13 amino acids. This CDR3 is CASSIGLSPEAFF. CDR3 bases: TGTGCCAGTAGTATAGGGTTGAGCCCTGAAGCTTTCTTT.

The table lists this clone with a count of one. The chain employs TRBV28 and TRBJ2-7, with 8 nucleotides matching TRBD1. Germline trimming cut 2 bases from V and 2 bases from J; bases unmatched to any gene: 14. Germline CDR1 MDHEN, CDR2 SYDVKM. The CDR3 length is 18 residues. The CDR3 nucleotides are TGTGCCAGCAGTTTAATTCTCGGTGCAGGACAGGGCCCCTACGAGCAGTACTTC. Translating gives CASSLILGAGQGPYEQYF.